The rows below give T cell receptor beta chains drawn from one sample of a study of glioma-infiltrating T cells after dendritic cell vaccination. Sequencing used immunoSEQ multiplex PCR; TCRdb keeps in-frame clones, though not all of them. The sample carries 85,000 to 100,000 clones, 75% to 90% recorded once. The input for sequencing was blood, taken after dendritic cell vaccination. All receptors come from a human donor with glioblastoma. Both conserved end residues are part of each CDR3. Some rows mark clone size as missing; the rest say once, few, many or name a class of expanded clone.

clone size: -
V gene: TRBV5-1
CDR3 protein: CASSFDSDTDTQYF

clone size: -
V gene: TRBV30
CDR3 protein: CAWSRTGTPTAFF

clone size: -
V gene: TRBV2
CDR3 protein: CASSTGVETQYF

clone size: -
V gene: TRBV19
CDR3 protein: CASSIPGGKPNYGYTF

clone size: -
V gene: TRBV25-1
CDR3 protein: CASSAGGETQYF

clone size: -
V gene: TRBV6-5
CDR3 protein: CASGPTGGGGQPQHF

clone size: -
V gene: TRBV7-2
CDR3 protein: CASSIGLTNTGELFF

clone size: -
V gene: TRBV14
CDR3 protein: CASSQGAEPHEQYF

clone size: once
V gene: TRBV28
CDR3 protein: CASSLRTLGRGGQPQHF

clone size: once
V gene: TRBV30
CDR3 protein: CAWSTRPKPFRTGVYGNQPQHF

clone size: -
V gene: TRBV30
CDR3 protein: CAWAPPFAGTEAFF

clone size: -
V gene: TRBV10-2
CDR3 protein: CASGGGYGYTF

clone size: -
V gene: TRBV9
CDR3 protein: CASSAHYSGNYEQFF

clone size: few
V gene: TRBV9
CDR3 protein: CASSLGTSGGHYNEQFF

clone size: few
V gene: TRBV5-4
CDR3 protein: CASSLYSAGTATDTQYF

clone size: -
V gene: TRBV10-3
CDR3 protein: CAIRPGQGVLGYTF

clone size: -
V gene: TRBV30
CDR3 protein: CAWSRPGQGGYEQYF

clone size: -
V gene: TRBV27
CDR3 protein: CASRPPDSYEQYF

clone size: once
V gene: TRBV5-4
CDR3 protein: CAYQGIANYGYTF

clone size: -
V gene: TRBV5-6
CDR3 protein: CASSSGVKYNEQFF

clone size: -
V gene: TRBV6-5
CDR3 protein: CASSLQHTDTQYF

clone size: -
V gene: TRBV11-2
CDR3 protein: CASRRLAASSPPYEQYF

clone size: -
V gene: TRBV11-2
CDR3 protein: CASSSGTQNTGELFF

clone size: -
V gene: TRBV19
CDR3 protein: CASSIVSLLGEQFF

clone size: -
V gene: TRBV6-1
CDR3 protein: CASSPQREFGYEQYF

clone size: -
V gene: TRBV29-1
CDR3 protein: CSAGTSGETQYF

clone size: -
V gene: TRBV15
CDR3 protein: CATRLDRGNQPQHF

clone size: -
V gene: TRBV5-1
CDR3 protein: CASSFFPGAGELFF

clone size: -
V gene: TRBV6-6
CDR3 protein: CASSYWATGMNTEAFF

clone size: -
V gene: TRBV7-9
CDR3 protein: CASSPPLRVGVRGYTF

clone size: -
V gene: TRBV2
CDR3 protein: CASSELTSGGLQETQYF

clone size: few
V gene: TRBV7-3
CDR3 protein: CASSYRFGGANVLTF

clone size: -
V gene: TRBV19
CDR3 protein: CASSIVRGTEAFF

clone size: -
V gene: TRBV4-1
CDR3 protein: CASSRGDRQETQYF

clone size: -
V gene: TRBV4-1
CDR3 protein: CASSQGAGQRTEAFF

clone size: -
V gene: TRBV11-1
CDR3 protein: CASSLGLTDTEAFF

clone size: -
V gene: TRBV30
CDR3 protein: CAWSPPRPGYGYTF

clone size: -
V gene: TRBV5-1
CDR3 protein: CASSFQGFNAEAFF

clone size: -
V gene: TRBV10-3
CDR3 protein: CAIRGQGSSEAFF

clone size: -
V gene: TRBV5-1
CDR3 protein: CASSDGLGWESQETQYF

clone size: -
V gene: TRBV6-5
CDR3 protein: CASSYNLWTRVETQYF

clone size: few
V gene: TRBV27
CDR3 protein: CASSFSVNTEAFF

clone size: -
V gene: TRBV19
CDR3 protein: CATVATGGPSSYNEQFF

clone size: -
V gene: TRBV27
CDR3 protein: CASSFMAEGSYEQYF

clone size: -
V gene: TRBV5-4
CDR3 protein: CASTNSLSGKNIQYF

clone size: -
V gene: TRBV7-2
CDR3 protein: CASSLVGAGTDTQYF

clone size: -
V gene: TRBV10-3
CDR3 protein: CAIRGQGAGVPKQYF

clone size: -
V gene: TRBV29-1
CDR3 protein: CSVEGPTSGGGTQYF

clone size: -
V gene: TRBV27
CDR3 protein: CASSSTGTGWGNQPQHF

clone size: -
V gene: TRBV19
CDR3 protein: CASSETTATNEKLFF

clone size: -
V gene: TRBV19
CDR3 protein: CASSIDKPGLAFYHEQFF

clone size: -
V gene: TRBV28
CDR3 protein: CASTETGTSGVSAYEQYF

clone size: -
V gene: TRBV30
CDR3 protein: CAWKTASNTIYF

clone size: few
V gene: TRBV18
CDR3 protein: CASSNTGVGNQPQHF

clone size: -
V gene: TRBV28
CDR3 protein: CASSLPTGTVYEQYF

clone size: -
V gene: TRBV2
CDR3 protein: CASSGVRGMETQYF

clone size: -
V gene: TRBV27
CDR3 protein: CASSFIYREPGNTIYF

clone size: -
V gene: TRBV19
CDR3 protein: CASNREGETQYF